The 30 T cell receptor beta chains below all came from one sample that was sequenced in a study of T cells in Graves' hyperthyroidism and ophthalmopathy (dated 2019 in TCRdb). Receptor libraries were prepared by multiplex PCR. The run used an Illumina HiSeq 2000. The TCR beta CDR3 regions were amplified from the RNA transcripts. The first round of RT-PCR for the TCR CDR3 was performed with the HTBI primer set and the Qiagen OneStep RT-PCR kit. TCRdb reprocessing: public reads trimmed at Q25 with fastp, clones called with MiXCR, in-frame beta chains kept. Rows are combined by CDR3 protein, so each entry shows the most common genes and DNA. This sample is represented by hundreds of thousands of distinct CDR3 sequences; over 12% of them were singletons. The ten biggest clones cover around 4.5% of the sample. Input material: blood. These receptors were collected from a woman between 40 and 50 years old with Graves' ophthalmopathy.

This clonotype was counted at least ten times. CDR3 DNA: TGTGCCAGCAGTTCTTGGGACAGGACCTATGGCTACACCTTC. Amino acids: CASSSWDRTYGYTF. J is TRBJ1-2 and V is TRBV12-3 or TRBV12-4; 8 positions match TRBD1. This CDR3 region has 14 residues. The junction had 5 bases not matched to a gene; V was cut back by 4 bases and J by 4 bases.

The V call is TRBV18, the J call TRBJ2-2; no clear D. The length of the CDR3 is 16 residues. Germline V gene data show CDR1 as KGHSH and CDR2 as LQKENI. V shed 3 bases and J shed 0 bases, with 11 bases lying between them. In DNA form, the CDR3 reads TGTGCCAGCTCACCGGTTAAGGGAACGAACACCGGGGAGCTGTTTTTT. Protein product: CASSPVKGTNTGELFF. Full variable domain (missing parts from reference TRBV18 and TRBJ2-2): NAGVMQNPRHLVRRRGQEARLRCSPMKGHSHVYWYRQLPEEGLKFMVYLQKENIIDESGMPKERFSAEFPKEGPSILRIQQVVRGDSAAYFCASSPVKGTNTGELFFGEGSRLTVL.

This clonotype was detected many times. The V and J genes are TRBV28 and TRBJ1-2; D is uncertain. V was shortened by 6 bases and J by 1 base, with 15 bases between the two germline ends. Germline V CDR1 and CDR2: MDHEN, SYDVKM. The CDR3 totals 15 residues. The CDR3: CASSSRGLGNYGYTF. The CDR3 coding sequence is TGTGCCAGCAGCTCTCGCGGGCTGGGTAACTATGGCTACACCTTC.

This clonotype came up many times. The chain carries TRBV6-1 and TRBJ1-2, with D possibly matching TRBD1 (5 bases). Trimming removed 1 base at V and 8 bases at J, with 11 bases between. CDR3 length: 13 amino acids. Germline-derived CDR1 and CDR2 are MNHNS and SASEGT. The CDR3 sequence: CASSEGDWDGYTF. As DNA, the CDR3 is TGTGCCAGCAGTGAAGGGGATTGGGACGGCTACACCTTC.

This clonotype was recorded at least ten times. The chain is built from TRBV6-1 and TRBJ1-2; D perhaps matches TRBD1 (5 bases). The V end lost 1 base, the J end lost 2 bases, and 5 bases lay between the germline ends. Germline V gene data show CDR1 as MNHNS and CDR2 as SASEGT. This CDR3 has 13 amino acids. Written as DNA, the CDR3 is TGTGCCAGCAGTGAAGACAGGAACTATGGCTACACCTTC. It translates to CASSEDRNYGYTF.

This clonotype was picked up a small number of times. A much bigger clone sits one base away, suggesting this may be a read error. The J gene is TRBJ2-7, the V gene TRBV28; 11 positions match TRBD2. The CDR3 spans 15 residues. CDR1 and CDR2 (germline): MDHEN, SYDVKM. V shed 8 bases and J 7 bases; nucleotides not matched to a gene: 13. Here the CDR3 DNA reads TGTGCCAGCGGGGAGACTAGCGGGAATCGGGAAGAGCAGTACTTC. Its protein product is CASGETSGNREEQYF.

This clonotype came up many times. V and J are TRBV7-2 and TRBJ2-7; D uncertain. Germline CDR1 reads SGHTA; CDR2 reads FQGNSA. The CDR3 runs 14 residues. V lost 5 bases, J lost 2 bases, and 13 bases lay in between. CDR3 sequence reads: CASSPMGRAYEQYF. The CDR3 coding sequence is TGTGCCAGCAGCCCGATGGGTCGAGCCTACGAGCAGTACTTC.

This clonotype was observed at least ten times. J is TRBJ2-5 and V is TRBV7-9, with 7 bases matching TRBD1. The germline CDR1 and CDR2 sequences are SEHNR and FQNEAQ (reference sequence). The CDR3 runs to 18 residues. J was trimmed by 2 bases and V by 5 bases; bases with no gene match: 17. CDR3 in amino acids: CASSPQQGSVPLQETQYF. The CDR3 DNA is TGTGCCAGCAGCCCCCAACAGGGGTCGGTACCATTGCAAGAGACCCAGTACTTC.

At least ten counts were recorded for this clonotype. V usage is TRBV28 and J usage is TRBJ2-5; D may be TRBD1 or TRBD2 (5 bases each). Germline V gene sequence: CDR1 MDHEN, CDR2 SYDVKM. Trimming stripped 4 bases from V and 5 bases from J, with 14 bases between. The CDR3 contains 14 residues. CDR3 sequence reads: CASSYPGSRETQYF. In DNA form, the CDR3 reads TGTGCCAGCAGTTATCCAGGGAGTCGGGAGACCCAGTACTTC.

This clonotype came up many times. The chain couples TRBV7-9 to TRBJ2-7, with 7 bases lining up with TRBD2. Germline V lookup: CDR1 SEHNR, CDR2 FQNEAQ (reference sequence). The CDR3 is 12 amino acids. The trim removed 7 bases at V and 7 bases at J, leaving 7 bases unmatched. CDR3 protein: CASKSGGSEQYF. CDR3 DNA: TGTGCCAGCAAGTCGGGCGGGAGTGAGCAGTACTTC.

The chain carries TRBV10-3 and TRBJ2-3; 8 bases map to TRBD2. CDR1 is ENHRY and CDR2 is SYGVKD in the germline V gene. V dropped 0 bases and J dropped 0; count of bases not matched to a gene: 11. The CDR3 sequence is 19 residues long. CDR3: CAISESLTSGVPSTDTQYF. The CDR3 DNA reads as TGTGCCATCAGTGAGTCGTTAACTAGCGGCGTACCTAGCACAGATACGCAGTATTTT.

The CDR3 nucleotides read TGTGCCAGTAGCGCACAGGGCTCCTACGAGCAGTACTTC. Translation gives CASSAQGSYEQYF. The rearrangement links TRBV19 to TRBJ2-7; D possibly corresponds to TRBD1 (6 bases). Germline CDR1 and CDR2: LNHDA and SQIVND (reference sequence). V lost 6 bases and J 0 bases, leaving 9 bases between the germline ends. This CDR3 has 13 amino acids.

This clonotype was observed at least ten times. This chain uses TRBV7-2 with TRBJ2-5; 8 bases are shared with TRBD2. This CDR3 is built from 17 residues. Germline V lookup: CDR1 SGHTA, CDR2 FQGNSA. Trimming took 4 bases from V and 2 from J; bases not matched to a gene: 12. CDR3 coding DNA: TGTGCCAGCAGCTCTCTAGCTCCCATAGCGGGGCAAGAGACCCAGTACTTC. Protein: CASSSLAPIAGQETQYF.

This clonotype was recorded at least ten times. CDR3 residues: CASSEDTGGGETQYF. The CDR3 DNA is TGTGCCAGCAGTGAAGATACAGGGGGTGGTGAGACCCAGTACTTC. The chain carries TRBV2 and TRBJ2-5; 8 nucleotides align to TRBD1. CDR1 is SNHLY, CDR2 FYNNEI, per germline. The length of the CDR3 is 15 residues. With 1 base clipped from V and 5 bases from J, the junction kept 6 bases outside the gene matches.

The chain couples TRBV28 to TRBJ1-2; D is unclear. V lost 5 bases and J 4 bases, leaving 20 bases between the germline ends. There are 16 residues in the CDR3. CDR1 is MDHEN, CDR2 SYDVKM, per germline. The CDR3 sequence is CASSTPRILDAYGYTF. The CDR3 DNA reads TGTGCCAGCAGTACTCCCCGGATCTTGGATGCCTATGGCTACACCTTC.

This clonotype has at least ten counts. V gene TRBV30 combines with J gene TRBJ2-5, with D possibly being TRBD2 (6 bases). The CDR3 extends over 14 amino acids. The germline V gene encodes CDR1 GTSNPN and CDR2 SVGIG (reference sequence). V was clipped by 2 bases and J by 2 bases, with 12 bases between them. The CDR3 DNA reads as TGTGCCTGGAGTAGCGGGCCCGGTCAAGAGACCCAGTACTTC. Encoded protein: CAWSSGPGQETQYF.

The table lists this clonotype with a few counts. The chain employs TRBV6-4 and TRBJ1-1; tentatively, D is TRBD1 (6 bases). Per the germline V gene, CDR1 is MRHNA and CDR2 is SNTAGT. The V end lost 8 bases, the J end lost 4 bases, and 20 bases lay between the germline ends. The CDR3 contains 15 residues. The CDR3 bases are TGTGCCAGCCCTACAGGGATCAGCGAGGGCACTGAAGCTTTCTTT. It translates to CASPTGISEGTEAFF.

This clonotype was picked up many times. The CDR3 protein is CSATFIPGQSRNQPQHF. DNA for the CDR3: TGCAGTGCTACATTCATCCCGGGACAGTCTCGGAATCAGCCCCAGCATTTT. The J gene is TRBJ1-5, the V gene TRBV20-1, with 7 bases aligning to TRBD1. Germline values: CDR1 DFQATT, CDR2 SNEGSKA (reference sequence). Trimming took 4 bases from V and 4 from J; bases not matched to a gene: 16. The CDR3 has 17 amino acids.

This clonotype appeared many times. This CDR3 reads CSAAGQETYEQYF. In DNA, the CDR3 is TGCAGTGCCGCCGGGCAGGAAACCTACGAGCAGTACTTC. The chain links TRBV20-1 to TRBJ2-7; D is uncertain. Trimming cost V 6 bases and J 2 bases, with 14 bases left between them. Per the germline V gene, CDR1 is DFQATT and CDR2 is SNEGSKA (reference sequence). CDR3 size: 13 residues.

Only a few counts were recorded for this clonotype. The chain joins TRBV7-9 to TRBJ2-5, with TRBD1 matching over 9 bases. The CDR3 covers 16 residues. The V and J ends lost 4 bases and 5 bases, in that order; junction bases with no gene match: 11. CDR1 and CDR2 (germline): SEHNR, FQNEAQ (reference sequence). The CDR3 sequence is CASSSGTGWVWETQYF. The CDR3 DNA follows: TGTGCCAGCAGCTCCGGGACAGGGTGGGTCTGGGAGACCCAGTACTTC.

The table lists this clonotype with many counts. This rearrangement joins TRBV7-2 to TRBJ2-2; the D gene is possibly TRBD2 (5 bases). Germline V gene data show CDR1 as SGHTA and CDR2 as FQGNSA. V was cut by 5 bases and J by 5 bases, with 12 bases left in between. The CDR3 spans 14 residues. CDR3 in amino acids: CASSPLRGTGELFF. CDR3 in DNA: TGTGCCAGCAGCCCCCTACGGGGAACCGGGGAGCTGTTTTTT. Combining the CDR3 with reference TRBV7-2 and TRBJ2-2 gives the whole variable domain GAGVSQSPSNKVTEKGKDVELRCDPISGHTALYWYRQSLGQGLEFLIYFQGNSAPDKSGLPSDRFSAERTGGSVSTLTIQRTQQEDSAVYLCASSPLRGTGELFFGEGSRLTVL.

The CDR3 coding sequence is TGTGCCAGCAGTACCATACCGATGAACACTGAAGCTTTCTTT. Its translation is CASSTIPMNTEAFF. This chain connects TRBV6-1 to TRBJ1-1; D not certain. CDR1 MNHNS and CDR2 SASEGT come from the germline V gene. Trimming pared 5 bases from V and 0 bases from J, leaving 10 bases between. This CDR3 is 14 amino acids long.

This clonotype was observed a handful of times. This sequence joins TRBV6-1 and TRBJ2-3, with D hard to call. The CDR3 is 14 amino acids. V was clipped by 5 bases and J by 4 bases, with 13 bases between them. Germline V gives CDR1 MNHNS, CDR2 SASEGT. CDR3 amino acids: CASSLGLFPDTQYF. The CDR3 coding sequence is TGTGCCAGCAGTCTTGGCCTCTTTCCAGATACGCAGTATTTT.

This clonotype was counted many times. The chain uses TRBV10-3 and TRBJ2-2; possible D gene TRBD1, 6 bases. Germline V gene data show CDR1 as ENHRY and CDR2 as SYGVKD. CDR3 size: 12 residues. The ends were cut back, 9 bases at V and 1 base at J, with 6 bases in the middle. CDR3 protein: CAMTGNTGELFF. The CDR3 region has the DNA TGTGCCATGACAGGGAACACCGGGGAGCTGTTTTTT.

The chain uses TRBV6-4 and TRBJ2-2; 10 bases fit TRBD1. Looked up from germline, CDR1 is MRHNA and CDR2 is SNTAGT. The CDR3 is 15 residues long. V was pared by 3 bases and J by 5 bases, with 3 bases of the junction left unmatched. The CDR3: CASSDGTGATGELFF. The DNA for the CDR3 is TGTGCCAGCAGTGATGGGACAGGGGCTACCGGGGAGCTGTTTTTT.

This clonotype came up many times. The chain recombines TRBV30 with TRBJ2-7; 10 nucleotides line up with TRBD1. The CDR3 is made up of 14 amino acids. V was clipped by 5 bases and J by 2 bases; unmatched bases: 6. The germline gives CDR1 GTSNPN, CDR2 SVGIG (reference sequence). DNA for the CDR3: TGTGCCTGGGCCGGACAGGGGGGGACCTACGAGCAGTACTTC. Translating it yields CAWAGQGGTYEQYF.

This sequence joins TRBV11-2 and TRBJ1-1; TRBD1 agrees at 12 bases. This CDR3 is built from 17 residues. Germline lookup yields CDR1 SGHAT and CDR2 FQNNGV. V trimming: 5 bases; J trimming: 5 bases; junction bases outside the gene matches: 12. The CDR3, as DNA: TGTGCCAGCAGCCCCCGGACGGGACAGGGGGCGCGAACTGAAGCTTTCTTT. Residues: CASSPRTGQGARTEAFF.

As concerns this clonotype: This may stem from a read error, because a much larger clone lies one nucleotide away. The chain links TRBV5-1 to TRBJ2-2; maybe TRBD2 (5 bases). CDR3 length: 16 residues. Germline-derived CDR1 and CDR2 are SGHRS and YFSETQ. The ends were cut back, 1 base at V and 5 bases at J, with 15 bases in the middle. Here the CDR3 reads CASSLLLVGETGELFF. Here the CDR3 DNA reads TGCGCCAGCAGCTTGTTACTAGTGGGTGAGACCGGGGAGCTGTTTTTT.

This chain uses TRBV29-1 with TRBJ2-7; 15 bases are shared with TRBD2. The CDR3 loop spans 15 amino acids. From germline, CDR1 is SQVTM and CDR2 ANQGSEA. The junction had 7 bases not matched to a gene; V was cut back by 6 bases and J by 4 bases. The CDR3 region is CSVSGLAGGKYEQYF. The CDR3 DNA sequence: TGCAGCGTATCGGGACTAGCGGGAGGAAAATACGAGCAGTACTTC.

This clonotype was recorded many times. The chain uses TRBV10-3 and TRBJ2-5, with D hard to call. Trimming shortened V by 2 bases and J by 4 bases, and 2 bases separated the two germline ends. This CDR3 spans 11 amino acids. The germline gives CDR1 ENHRY, CDR2 SYGVKD. The CDR3 nucleotides read TGTGCCATCAGTGAGCGAGAGACCCAGTACTTC. Amino acids: CAISERETQYF.